This record looks at one T cell receptor beta chain sequence and its context. The antigen is not known. This entry comes from a study of Ad26.COV2.S vaccination and SARS-CoV-2 variants. Findings and caveats of the study: With respect to non-spike TCR breadth, vaccine and placebo recipients were similar.

The length of the CDR3 is 13 residues. CDR1 and CDR2 (germline): LGHDT, YNNKEL (reference sequence). Trimming at V came to 4 bases and at J to 5 bases, leaving 5 bases not matched to a gene. Produced via immunoSEQ multiplex PCR; TCRdb's table is partial and in-frame only. The table shows about 350,000 clones, with about 90% occurring only once. The genes are TRBV3-1 (or the pseudogene TRBV3-2) and TRBJ2-7; 7 nucleotides match TRBD1. The source is a human donor who had recovered from COVID-19. Sequencing was performed on peripheral blood, taken after recovery from COVID-19. CDR3 coding DNA: TGTGCCAGCAGCCTCGGGACAGTCGACGAGCAGTACTTC. Residues: CASSLGTVDEQYF.